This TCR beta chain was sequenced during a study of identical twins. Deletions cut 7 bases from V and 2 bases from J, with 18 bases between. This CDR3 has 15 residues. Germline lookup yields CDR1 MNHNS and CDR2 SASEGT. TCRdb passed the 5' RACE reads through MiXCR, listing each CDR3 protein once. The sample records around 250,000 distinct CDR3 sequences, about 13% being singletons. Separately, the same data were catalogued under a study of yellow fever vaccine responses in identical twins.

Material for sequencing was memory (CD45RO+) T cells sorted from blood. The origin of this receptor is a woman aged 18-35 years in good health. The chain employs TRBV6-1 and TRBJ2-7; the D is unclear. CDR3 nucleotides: TGTGCCAGCACCCTACGGGCAGCCGTAACCTACGAGCAGTACTTC. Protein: CASTLRAAVTYEQYF.